These 17 T cell receptor beta chains originate from one sample sequenced in a study of T cell responses to AZD1222 COVID-19 vaccine. The protocol was immunoSEQ multiplex PCR, while the TCRdb copy is restricted to in-frame clones and leaves out a portion. The sample lists about 130,000 clones, nearly 90% occurring once. Sequencing was performed on peripheral blood, taken 28 days after the second AZD1222 dose. These receptors were taken from an adult who received the AZD1222 COVID-19 vaccine.

This chain's CDR3 is CASSGGTSGEQYF. For the CDR3, the DNA is TGTGCCAGCAGTGGGGGGACTAGCGGCGAGCAGTACTTC. The V and J genes are TRBV2 and TRBJ2-7; 11 bases line up with TRBD2. Germline values: CDR1 SNHLY, CDR2 FYNNEI. V lost 4 bases and J lost 6; bases outside the gene matches: 2. This CDR3 has 13 residues.

The chain links TRBV6-2 or TRBV6-3 to TRBJ2-7, with a possible D match to TRBD2 (6 bases). V was pared by 0 bases and J by 5 bases, with 8 bases between. There are 13 residues in the CDR3. Germline V gene sequence: CDR1 MNHEY, CDR2 SVGEGT. The CDR3 DNA is TGTGCCAGCAGTTACTCGGGCGGGAACGAGCAGTACTTC. This codes for CASSYSGGNEQYF.

V gene TRBV4-2 combines with J gene TRBJ1-5; D unresolved. The ends were cut back, 1 base at V and 0 bases at J, with 7 bases in the middle. CDR1 is LGHNA and CDR2 is YNFKEQ in the germline V gene. The CDR3 loop spans 15 amino acids. DNA of the CDR3: TGTGCCAGCAGCCAAGCGTTCGATAGCAATCAGCCCCAGCATTTT. This codes for CASSQAFDSNQPQHF.

The chain uses TRBV2 and TRBJ2-7, with 8 bases matching TRBD2. Germline-derived CDR1 and CDR2 are SNHLY and FYNNEI. The J segment lost 5 bases and the V segment lost 3 bases, leaving 9 bases of the junction unmatched. There are 15 residues in the CDR3. The CDR3 DNA reads as TGTGCCAGCAGTGAGGACGGGAGGGCCCTGGACGAGCAGTACTTC. Its translation is CASSEDGRALDEQYF. Variable domain in full (rest from reference TRBV2 and TRBJ2-7): EPEVTQTPSHQVTQMGQEVILRCVPISNHLYFYWYRQILGQKVEFLVSFYNNEISEKSEIFDDQFSVERPDGSNFTLKIRSTKLEDSAMYFCASSEDGRALDEQYFGPGTRLTVT.

The V and J genes are TRBV11-2 and TRBJ1-6; D perhaps matches TRBD1 (6 bases). The V end lost 5 bases, the J end lost 10 bases, and 15 bases lay between the germline ends. The CDR3 consists of 14 residues. Germline lookup yields CDR1 SGHAT and CDR2 FQNNGV. In DNA, the CDR3 is TGTGCCAGCAGCCAAACCAGGGGAGGCTCACCCCTCCACTTT. Its protein product is CASSQTRGGSPLHF. Combining the CDR3 with reference TRBV11-2 and TRBJ1-6 gives the whole variable domain EAGVAQSPRYKIIEKRQSVAFWCNPISGHATLYWYQQILGQGPKLLIQFQNNGVVDDSQLPKDRFSAERLKGVDSTLKIQPAKLEDSAVYLCASSQTRGGSPLHFGNGTRLTVT.

The V gene is TRBV6-5, the J gene TRBJ2-3; 8 nucleotides match TRBD2. The CDR3 is 14 amino acids. Germline assignment: CDR1 MNHEY and CDR2 SVGAGI. J was trimmed by 5 bases and V by 0 bases; bases with no gene match: 1. CDR3 in amino acids: CASSYSTSEDTQYF. The CDR3 DNA follows: TGTGCCAGCAGTTACTCGACTAGCGAAGATACGCAGTATTTT.

This clone was counted between two and nine times. V is TRBV11-3 and J is TRBJ2-1; perhaps TRBD2 as D (7 bases). Between the trimmed V and J ends, which lost 1 base and 4 bases, there was a span of 11 bases. The germline V gene encodes CDR1 SGHNT and CDR2 YENEEA. The CDR3 length is 15 residues. CDR3 residues: CASSLGGGLYNEQFF. Here the CDR3 DNA reads TGTGCCAGCAGCTTAGGGGGGGGCCTTTACAATGAGCAGTTCTTC. The full variable domain, with the rest looked up from reference TRBV11-3 and TRBJ2-1, is EAGVVQSPRYKIIEKKQPVAFWCNPISGHNTLYWYLQNLGQGPELLIRYENEEAVDDSQLPKDRFSAERLKGVDSTLKIQPAELGDSAVYLCASSLGGGLYNEQFFGPGTRLTVL.

The rearrangement links TRBV19 to TRBJ1-2; D is unclear. Trimming removed 7 bases at V and 6 bases at J, with 15 bases between. The CDR3 is 13 residues long. Germline CDR1 reads LNHDA; CDR2 reads SQIVND (reference sequence). The CDR3 DNA reads as TGTGCCAGTACCCAAACTACTGTCCATGGCTACACCTTC. Its protein is CASTQTTVHGYTF.

The genes are TRBV6-5 and TRBJ1-6; TRBD1 might be the D (5 bases). V lost 2 bases and J 9 bases, leaving 11 bases between the germline ends. This CDR3 is built from 14 residues. Per germline, CDR1 MNHEY and CDR2 SVGAGI. CDR3: CASSYGAVSSPLHF. For the CDR3, the DNA is TGTGCCAGCAGTTACGGGGCAGTCAGTTCACCCCTCCACTTT.

V gene TRBV3-1 (or the pseudogene TRBV3-2) combines with J gene TRBJ1-6; a possible D gene is TRBD1 (6 bases). Germline CDR1 is LGHDT and CDR2 is YNNKEL (reference sequence). The ends were cut back, 3 bases at V and 7 bases at J, with 10 bases in the middle. CDR3 length equals 14 residues. The CDR3 loop is CASSQRGGNSPLHF. The CDR3 bases are TGTGCCAGCAGCCAGAGGGGGGGCAATTCACCCCTCCACTTT.

The V and J genes are TRBV9 and TRBJ1-3; a weak D match, TRBD1 (5 bases). The V gene's germline CDR1 is SGDLS and CDR2 YYNGEE. The CDR3 spans 16 residues. With 0 bases removed from V and 0 bases from J, the gap between germline ends came to 10 bases. The CDR3 DNA reads TGTGCCAGCAGCGTAGATTGGGGGAGCTCTGGAAACACCATATATTTT. This sequence encodes CASSVDWGSSGNTIYF.

V is TRBV15 and J is TRBJ2-1; tentative D call: TRBD2 (5 bases). This CDR3 contains 14 residues. Germline V gene lookup returns CDR1 LNHNV and CDR2 YYDKDF (reference sequence). V dropped 4 bases and J dropped 1 base, with 8 bases sitting between them. The CDR3 nucleotides read TGTGCCACCAGCATCGAGGGTTCCTACAATGAGCAGTTCTTC. Its translation is CATSIEGSYNEQFF.

To note about this clone: An end of the junction does not agree with germline; a read error may underlie this. The rearrangement links TRBV5-5 to TRBJ1-6; D is unclear. The germline V gene has CDR1 SGHKS and CDR2 YYEKEE (reference sequence). The CDR3 is 15 residues long. CDR3 residues: CASNLERTYNSPLHF. In DNA, the CDR3 is TGTGCCAGCAACTTGGAACGGACCTATAATTCACCCCTCCACTTT.

The chain recombines TRBV18 with TRBJ2-4; 10 bases map to TRBD2. J was trimmed by 6 bases and V by 5 bases; bases with no gene match: 7. There are 15 residues in the CDR3. Germline loops: CDR1 KGHSH, CDR2 LQKENI. The CDR3 DNA is TGTGCCAGCTCAAGATCAGCGGGAGGGAGAAACATTCAGTACTTC. This gives the protein CASSRSAGGRNIQYF.

The DNA of the CDR3 is TGTGCCATCAGCGACACCGGGGAGCTGTTTTTT. It translates to CAISDTGELFF. The chain couples TRBV10-3 to TRBJ2-2; the D is unclear. CDR3 length: 11 residues. CDR1 and CDR2 from the germline V gene are ENHRY and SYGVKD. Trimming cost V 6 bases and J 3 bases, with 2 bases left between them.

The J gene is TRBJ1-4, the V gene TRBV2; no definite D call. The CDR3 sequence is 12 residues long. Germline V gene lookup returns CDR1 SNHLY and CDR2 FYNNEI. V was cut by 7 bases and J by 8 bases, with 11 bases left in between. The CDR3 sequence: CASKAEPEKLFF. In nucleotides, the CDR3 is TGTGCCAGCAAGGCAGAACCAGAAAAACTGTTTTTT.

This rearrangement joins TRBV5-5 to TRBJ1-2; the D gene is possibly TRBD1 (6 bases). The CDR3 is 18 residues long. Germline-derived CDR1 and CDR2 are SGHKS and YYEKEE (reference sequence). The ends were cut back, 0 bases at V and 0 bases at J, with 18 bases in the middle. CDR3 protein: CASSLVGSGVGANYGYTF. Written as DNA, the CDR3 is TGTGCCAGCAGCTTGGTCGGGTCAGGGGTTGGAGCTAACTATGGCTACACCTTC. Together with reference TRBV5-5 and TRBJ1-2, the CDR3 gives the full variable domain: DAGVTQSPTHLIKTRGQQVTLRCSPISGHKSVSWYQQVLGQGPQFIFQYYEKEERGRGNFPDRFSARQFPNYSSELNVNALLLGDSALYLCASSLVGSGVGANYGYTFGSGTRLTVV.